This T cell receptor (beta chain) appears in the sequencing data of a study of shared clonotypes between healthy human individuals (dated by TCRdb to the early 2020s). About the full investigation: A couple of women and a few men aged 18 to 49 years were included in the cohort. For each donor, CD4 naive and CD4 memory were each run on three plates, CD8 naive on two plates, and CD8 memory on one plate. To estimate repertoire size and how much clonotypes are shared between individuals, the study performed deep sequencing of blood TCR repertoires from 4 to 6 healthy adults. Different laboratories and diverse techniques were used to prepare libraries and sequence TCR repertoires, to increase sequencing depth and limit assay-specific biases. Per donor, leukapheresis produced somewhere between about 0.8 and 9 billion PBMCs.

Sequences SGHTA (CDR1) and FQGNSA (CDR2) are obtained from the germline V gene. The CDR3 numbers 15 residues from cysteine through phenylalanine. The entry retains the CDR3 DNA only, 45 bases that are in frame from base 1. V drops 6 bases and J drops 0 bases, leaving 12 bases in between. On the study overall, not on this receptor specifically: Across a few donors, approximately 5% of naive CD4, approximately 4% of naive CD8, 2% to 2.5% of memory CD4, and roughly 0.41% of memory CD8 clonotypes were shared. Even with the large sequencing depth, rarefaction of the sorted-subset datasets indicated that sequencing was incomplete. Only blood was sampled, and tissue TCR repertoires likely differ from those in blood. Estimated clonotype richness was generally larger for naive than for memory subsets. Because the study included only a small number of donors, the genetic and exposure-history diversity represented was limited. Compared with non-shared clonotypes, clonotypes shared by all four sorted-subset donors had higher generation probabilities. Pairwise subsampling indicated that sequencing depth was expected to affect the degree of clonotype sharing among donors.

Using the deep immunoSEQ assay, TCR CDR3 regions were amplified from genomic DNA by multiplex PCR. For each cell subset, the extracted genomic DNA was distributed evenly across all wells of several immunoSEQ 96-well plates, and each plate served as one replicate. For sorted subsets, around 0.2 ug of genomic DNA, equivalent to around 29,000 T cell genomes, went into each replicate PCR. The purified libraries were quantified using a Qubit 3.0 fluorometer, sized with a Bioanalyzer 2100, and then quantified again using the KAPA Library Quantification kit. Every immunoSEQ 96-well plate was sequenced on a separate single-read 150-cycle Illumina NextSeq 550 flow cell. In the authors' own workflow: Because the immunoSEQ output held only junctional sequences and lacked quality scores, the filtering could not match the filtering applied to full-length reads. Sequences were annotated with PyIR, a Python wrapper for IgBLAST v1.9, and V/J genes and CDR3 were assigned using IMGT germline references. Reads were removed for weak V/J assignments (E-value above 1e-6), missing CDR3, stop codons, out-of-frame junctions, or ambiguous translated residues. V3J clonotypes were defined by identical inferred V gene, J gene, and CDR3 amino acid sequence. Percentage overlap between repertoires was calculated by dividing the number of shared unique clonotypes by the size of the smaller repertoire. Richness of each repertoire was evaluated using RTK rarefaction, the Chao1 estimator, and Recon v2.1 estimates of unobserved clonotypes. For all TCRbeta clonotypes obtained by the gDNA method from a few donors, generation probabilities were computed with OLGA. TCRdb's version of the immuneACCESS table is confined to in-frame rearrangements and falls short of the full clone set. An unresolved V gene accounts for under half of the shortfall where checked; the remainder is of unknown origin. For V, J and clone size, that table is used; D and trimming come from the DNA. This sample is represented by about 2.4 million clones; 93% of them were singletons. The top ten hold approximately 0.35% of the sample.

This clone appeared once. Its antigen specificity is not known. No much larger clone exists at a distance of one base, and base qualities are not known. The donors were healthy, HIV-negative adults with no recently reported acute infections or vaccinations. Every donor was a Caucasian adult residing in Nashville, Tennessee, USA. CD4+ T cells were enriched by magnetic negative selection, after which naive cells were positively selected on CD45RA and the negative fraction was taken as the memory subset. After blood collection by leukapheresis, PBMCs were isolated using Ficoll-Histopaque density gradient centrifugation and then cryopreserved in the vapor phase of liquid nitrogen. Analytical flow cytometry was used to check the purity and quantity of each magnetically sorted T cell population. Genomic DNA was isolated from every sorted fraction and measured by UV absorbance on a Nanodrop 2000c.

Sequenced sample: naive CD4+ T cells from PBMCs. The sample's cell subset or site, from its label and the paper: CD45RA+ positively selected. The rearranged chain carries TRBV7-2 and TRBJ1-5; no D gene is confidently identified. The receptor comes from a man aged 18 to 29 in good health. Some clones in this sample may be carry-over from other donors' samples. The DNA sequence is TGTGCCAGCAGTTTCGATCCGAATAGCAATCAGCCCCAGCATTTT. Its translation reads: CASSFDPNSNQPQHF.